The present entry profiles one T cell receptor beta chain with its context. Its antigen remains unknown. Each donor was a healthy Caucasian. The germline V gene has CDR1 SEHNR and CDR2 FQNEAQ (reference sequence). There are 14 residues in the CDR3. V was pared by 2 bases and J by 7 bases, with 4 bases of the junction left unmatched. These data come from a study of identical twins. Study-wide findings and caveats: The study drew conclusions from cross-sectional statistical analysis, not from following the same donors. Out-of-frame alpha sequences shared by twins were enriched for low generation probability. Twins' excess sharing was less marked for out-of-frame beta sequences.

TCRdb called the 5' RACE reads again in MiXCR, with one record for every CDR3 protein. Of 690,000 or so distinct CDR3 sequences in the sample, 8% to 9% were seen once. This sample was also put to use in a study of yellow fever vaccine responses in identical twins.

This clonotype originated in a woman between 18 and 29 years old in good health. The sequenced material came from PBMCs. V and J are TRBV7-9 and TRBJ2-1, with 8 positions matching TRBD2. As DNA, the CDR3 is TGTGCCAGCAGCTTATTACTAGCGGAGAATGAGCAGTTCTTC. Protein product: CASSLLLAENEQFF.